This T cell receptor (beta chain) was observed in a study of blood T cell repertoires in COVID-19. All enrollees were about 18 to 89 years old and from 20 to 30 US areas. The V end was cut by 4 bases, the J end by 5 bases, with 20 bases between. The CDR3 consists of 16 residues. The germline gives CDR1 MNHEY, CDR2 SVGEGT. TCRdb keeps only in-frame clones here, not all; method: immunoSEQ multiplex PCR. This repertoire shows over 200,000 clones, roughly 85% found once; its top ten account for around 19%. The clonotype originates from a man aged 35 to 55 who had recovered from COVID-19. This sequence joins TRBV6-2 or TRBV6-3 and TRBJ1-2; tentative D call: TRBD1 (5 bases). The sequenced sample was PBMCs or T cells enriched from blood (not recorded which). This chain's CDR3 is CASSLGRAAIGYGYTF. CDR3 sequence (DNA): TGTGCCAGCAGTTTAGGCAGGGCGGCGATCGGGTATGGCTACACCTTC.